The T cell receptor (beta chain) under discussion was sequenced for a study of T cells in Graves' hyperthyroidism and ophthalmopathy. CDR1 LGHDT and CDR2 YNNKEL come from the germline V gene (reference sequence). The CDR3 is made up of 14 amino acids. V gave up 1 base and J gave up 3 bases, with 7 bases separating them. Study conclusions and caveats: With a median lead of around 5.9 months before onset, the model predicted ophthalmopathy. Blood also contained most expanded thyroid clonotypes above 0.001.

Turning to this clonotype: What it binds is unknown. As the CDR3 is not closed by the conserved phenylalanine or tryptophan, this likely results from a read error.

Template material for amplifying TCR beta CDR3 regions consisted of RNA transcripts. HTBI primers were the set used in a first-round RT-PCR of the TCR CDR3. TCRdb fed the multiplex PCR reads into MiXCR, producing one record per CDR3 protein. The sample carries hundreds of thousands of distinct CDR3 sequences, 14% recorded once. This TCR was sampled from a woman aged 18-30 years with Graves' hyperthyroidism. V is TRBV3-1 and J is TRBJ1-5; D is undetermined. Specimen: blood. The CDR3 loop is CASSQGQPNQPQHL. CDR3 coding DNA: TGTGCCAGCAGCCAAGGGCAGCCCAATCAGCCCCAGCATTTA.